The 21 T cell receptor beta chains listed next were all sequenced from one sample in a study of cytomegalovirus exposure and HLA in healthy donors. 13 Jbeta primers and 60 Vbeta primers were used for the PCR. Sequencing was performed with immunoSEQ multiplex PCR; in TCRdb, only in-frame clones are kept and a portion is missing. The sample carries under 150,000 clones, roughly 80% recorded once. The sample comprised PBMCs. These receptors came from a boy between 10 and 17 years old in good health and CMV-seronegative.

J is TRBJ1-2 and V is TRBV28, with D uncertain. V dropped 3 bases and J dropped 5 bases, with 10 bases sitting between them. Germline V gene lookup returns CDR1 MDHEN and CDR2 SYDVKM. CDR3 length equals 13 residues. The CDR3 reads CASSFGLTYGYTF. In nucleotides, the CDR3 is TGTGCCAGCAGTTTCGGACTAACTTATGGCTACACCTTC.

This chain joins TRBV7-9 and TRBJ2-7; 7 bases are a match to TRBD1. V was pared by 3 bases and J by 3 bases, with 2 bases of the junction left unmatched. The CDR3 consists of 13 residues. CDR1 is SEHNR and CDR2 is FQNEAQ in the germline V gene (reference sequence). CDR3 in DNA: TGTGCCAGCAGCTTGGGACAGTACTACGAGCAGTACTTC. This encodes CASSLGQYYEQYF.

V usage is TRBV4-2 and J usage is TRBJ2-1; D is possibly TRBD2 (6 bases). Trimming took off 1 base at V and 10 bases at J, with 17 bases between the two ends. Germline-derived CDR1 and CDR2 are LGHNA and YNFKEQ. The CDR3 totals 15 residues. This CDR3 reads CASSQGANFRGEQFF. Here the CDR3 DNA reads TGTGCCAGCAGCCAAGGAGCGAACTTCCGGGGGGAGCAGTTCTTC.

The rearrangement links TRBV6-5 to TRBJ2-2; TRBD1 matches 8 bases. CDR1 and CDR2 (germline): MNHEY, SVGAGI. The CDR3 consists of 15 residues. After removal of 8 bases from V and 7 bases from J, the junction contained 12 bases not matched to a gene. This CDR3 is CASHDRGRGNGELFF. DNA for the CDR3: TGTGCCAGCCACGACAGGGGAAGGGGAAACGGGGAGCTGTTTTTT.

This clone was recorded a few times. This chain uses TRBV19 with TRBJ2-7; D not certain. Trimming stripped 7 bases from V and 3 bases from J, with 13 bases between. This CDR3 is 13 amino acids long. Per the germline V gene, CDR1 is LNHDA and CDR2 is SQIVND (reference sequence). The CDR3 DNA follows: TGTGCCAGTACTCCAGCGCCGGGCTACGAGCAGTACTTC. Translated: CASTPAPGYEQYF.

The J gene is TRBJ1-1, the V gene TRBV6-5; maybe TRBD1 (5 bases). Germline-derived CDR1 and CDR2 are MNHEY and SVGAGI. V gave up 5 bases and J gave up 2 bases, with 12 bases separating them. CDR3 size: 14 residues. CDR3 DNA: TGTGCCAGCAGTACAACCGGGGGAAACACTGAAGCTTTCTTT. Residues: CASSTTGGNTEAFF.

This rearrangement joins TRBV5-4 to TRBJ2-1; possibly TRBD2 for D (5 bases). Trimming pared 0 bases from V and 9 bases from J, leaving 10 bases between. The CDR3 runs to 13 residues. Germline V lookup: CDR1 SGHNT, CDR2 YYREEE (reference sequence). DNA of the CDR3: TGTGCCAGCAGCTTGGGATACGCGGGTGAGCAGTTCTTC. It encodes CASSLGYAGEQFF. The entire variable domain, with the rest obtained from reference TRBV5-4 and TRBJ2-1, is as follows: ETGVTQSPTHLIKTRGQQVTLRCSSQSGHNTVSWYQQALGQGPQFIFQYYREEENGRGNFPPRFSGLQFPNYSSELNVNALELDDSALYLCASSLGYAGEQFFGPGTRLTVL.

V is TRBV30 and J is TRBJ1-1, with a possible D match to TRBD1 (6 bases). V was trimmed by 3 bases and J by 3 bases, leaving 11 bases between them. The CDR3 loop spans 13 amino acids. Per the germline V gene, CDR1 is GTSNPN and CDR2 is SVGIG (reference sequence). The CDR3 region has the DNA TGTGCCTGGAGGAAGGGGGAGTACACTGAAGCTTTCTTT. It is translated as CAWRKGEYTEAFF. The full variable domain, in which reference TRBV30 and TRBJ1-1 provide the parts outside the CDR3, is SQTIHQWPATLVQPVGSPLSLECTVEGTSNPNLYWYRQAAGRGLQLLFYSVGIGQISSEVPQNLSASRPQDRQFILSSKKLLLSDSGFYLCAWRKGEYTEAFFGQGTRLTVV.

This chain links TRBV30 with TRBJ1-2; D unclear. CDR1 and CDR2 (germline): GTSNPN, SVGIG (reference sequence). The CDR3 runs to 13 residues. V lost 5 bases, J lost 4 bases, and 14 bases lay in between. The CDR3 DNA sequence: TGTGCCTGGGGCCCCCTGTTGGCCTATGGCTACACCTTC. Translating it yields CAWGPLLAYGYTF.

The gene calls are TRBV5-1 and TRBJ1-2, with D possibly being TRBD1 (5 bases). The CDR3 has 14 amino acids. Trimming stripped 0 bases from V and 8 bases from J, with 14 bases between. From germline, CDR1 is SGHRS and CDR2 YFSETQ. The CDR3 loop is CASSLGQGREGYTF. The CDR3 DNA reads as TGCGCCAGCAGCTTGGGGCAGGGTAGGGAAGGCTACACCTTC.

The CDR3 DNA sequence: TGTGCCAGCCACAAACAGGGGACGACTGAAGCTTTCTTT. Its protein is CASHKQGTTEAFF. The chain links TRBV27 to TRBJ1-1, with 7 positions matching TRBD1. Germline V gives CDR1 MNHEY, CDR2 SMNVEV (reference sequence). The junction had 8 bases not matched to a gene; V was cut back by 8 bases and J by 5 bases. The CDR3 has 13 residues.

The chain is built from TRBV6-5 and TRBJ2-2; perhaps TRBD2 as D (5 bases). The germline V gene encodes CDR1 MNHEY and CDR2 SVGAGI. The CDR3 extends over 14 amino acids. V gave up 5 bases and J gave up 3 bases, with 10 bases separating them. The CDR3 loop reads CASSTGLYTGELFF. CDR3 coding DNA: TGTGCCAGCAGTACTGGACTCTACACCGGGGAGCTGTTTTTT.

This chain joins TRBV23-1 and TRBJ1-2; D is undetermined. TRBV23-1 falls under the ORF class, with uncertain function. The V and J ends lost 6 bases and 4 bases respectively, with 12 bases between them. The CDR3 length is 13 residues. CDR3 coding DNA: TGCGCCAGCAGGCCGGGATCCTCCTATGGCTACACCTTC. It codes for CASRPGSSYGYTF.

This chain connects TRBV5-6 to TRBJ1-1, with 10 bases that match TRBD1. The CDR3 is 17 amino acids. CDR1 and CDR2 (germline): SGHDT, YYEEEE. V lost 5 bases to trimming and J lost 2 bases; unmatched junction nucleotides: 12. The CDR3 sequence: CASSYRDRGSKNTEAFF. The CDR3 DNA follows: TGTGCCAGCAGTTACCGGGACAGGGGCTCGAAAAACACTGAAGCTTTCTTT. Drawing the rest from reference TRBV5-6 and TRBJ1-1, the complete variable domain is DAGVTQSPTHLIKTRGQQVTLRCSPKSGHDTVSWYQQALGQGPQFIFQYYEEEERQRGNFPDRFSGHQFPNYSSELNVNALLLGDSALYLCASSYRDRGSKNTEAFFGQGTRLTVV.

The genes are TRBV7-3 and TRBJ2-3; 7 nucleotides line up with TRBD2. The CDR3 spans 14 residues. V shed 5 bases, J shed 6 bases, and the junction held 8 bases outside the gene matches. Germline loops: CDR1 SGHTA, CDR2 FQGTGA. The DNA of the CDR3 is TGTGCCAGCAGCCCCGGGAGGTTTCCTGATACGCAGTATTTT. This translates into CASSPGRFPDTQYF.

This clone was counted a few times. The same CDR3 can be traced to other DNA sequences in this sample. The V and J genes are TRBV10-1 and TRBJ2-3; 7 bases map to TRBD2. V dropped 6 bases and J dropped 0; count of bases not matched to a gene: 12. Germline-derived CDR1 and CDR2 are WNHNN and SYGVQD (reference sequence). This CDR3 comprises 17 residues. CDR3 DNA sequence: TGCGCCAGCAGACCTGCAGACAAGCGGGAAAGCACAGATACGCAGTATTTT. As protein: CASRPADKRESTDTQYF.

This clone occurred once. This chain connects TRBV6-1 to TRBJ1-2; maybe TRBD1 (6 bases). V was trimmed by 6 bases and J by 8 bases, leaving 16 bases between them. Germline CDR1 and CDR2: MNHNS and SASEGT. This CDR3 comprises 13 residues. The CDR3 protein is CASRSSGQNGYTF. The CDR3 bases are TGTGCCAGCAGAAGCTCTGGACAGAACGGCTACACCTTC.

The V gene is TRBV6-1, the J gene TRBJ2-7; tentative D call: TRBD1 (6 bases). CDR3 size: 15 residues. Germline V CDR1 and CDR2: MNHNS, SASEGT. Trimming left V 2 bases short and J 3 bases short, with 14 bases between. The DNA of the CDR3 is TGTGCCAGCAGTGAATCGTTTGGACAGAACTACGAGCAGTACTTC. Protein sequence: CASSESFGQNYEQYF.

This rearrangement joins TRBV18 to TRBJ1-5, with a tentative D call TRBD1 (5 bases). Trimming shortened V by 3 bases and J by 4 bases, and 7 bases separated the two germline ends. This CDR3 has 13 amino acids. In germline, CDR1 is KGHSH, CDR2 LQKENI. CDR3 in DNA: TGTGCCAGCTCACCGGGGCGTAATCAGCCCCAGCATTTT. This encodes CASSPGRNQPQHF.

V usage is TRBV4-1 and J usage is TRBJ2-2, with a weak D call TRBD2 (6 bases). Germline V CDR1 and CDR2: MGHRA, YSYEKL. The germline V and J ends were trimmed by 0 bases and 4 bases, with 15 bases remaining between them. The CDR3 is made up of 17 amino acids. CDR3 sequence reads: CASSQDWAGLVTGELFF. CDR3 bases: TGCGCCAGCAGCCAAGATTGGGCGGGACTCGTCACCGGGGAGCTGTTTTTT.

The V and J genes are TRBV6-1 and TRBJ2-3; a weak D match, TRBD2 (6 bases). Germline-derived CDR1 and CDR2 are MNHNS and SASEGT. The CDR3 totals 15 residues. Deletions cut 2 bases from V and 2 bases from J, with 11 bases between. For the CDR3, the DNA is TGTGCCAGCAGTGAACTGGGACTTCACACAGATACGCAGTATTTT. Translated, it gives CASSELGLHTDTQYF.